The T cell receptor beta chain under discussion was sequenced for a study of shared clonotypes between healthy human individuals. Study details: CD4 naive and CD4 memory each took three plates per donor, while CD8 naive took two and CD8 memory one.

Assay execution proceeded at the deep level. It was across several immunoSEQ plates that each subset's genomic DNA was evenly split. Here immunoSEQ multiplex PCR was the method, and the copy in TCRdb shows in-frame clones only, minus some. Among around 750,000 clones listed, 74% were seen once. The ends were cut back, 0 bases at V and 9 bases at J, with 10 bases in the middle. CDR1 is SGHRS and CDR2 is YFSETQ in the germline V gene. CDR3 size: 13 residues. V is TRBV5-1 and J is TRBJ2-1, with TRBD1 as a possible D gene (5 bases). Sequencing used memory CD4+ T cells sorted from blood. Subset denoted: CD45RA-negative fraction. This receptor was obtained from a woman aged 25 to 39 in good health. This chain's CDR3 is CASSLVLDSEQFF. The CDR3 DNA reads as TGCGCCAGCAGCTTGGTCCTTGACAGTGAGCAGTTCTTC.